This T cell receptor beta chain came from a study of technical replicates of blood from a few donors. The CDR3 length is 16 residues. CDR1 is WSHSY, CDR2 SAAADI, per germline. The V gene lost 0 bases and the J gene lost 7 bases, with 18 bases spanning the gap. Sequencing used immunoSEQ multiplex PCR; TCRdb keeps in-frame clones, though not all of them. The sample has more than 60,000 clones; 80% to 90% are singletons. The sequencing sample was made of PBMCs. The rearrangement links TRBV10-2 to TRBJ1-1, with D perhaps TRBD1 (5 bases). This TCR was sampled from a human donor in good health. Some clones in this sample may be carry-over from other donors' samples. The CDR3 region is CASSESQQGFSGEAFF. The CDR3 nucleotides read TGCGCCAGCAGTGAGTCTCAGCAGGGCTTTTCCGGTGAAGCTTTCTTT.